This passage covers 26 T cell receptor beta chains from one sample sequenced in a study of blood T cells in healthy people across ages. Sample-barcoded 5' priming and a J-beta primer mix drove a second PCR of roughly 7 to 11 cycles. MiXCR, applied by TCRdb to the 5' RACE reads, yields one record per CDR3 protein. The table shows 650,000 to 700,000 distinct CDR3 sequences, with roughly 30% occurring only once. The sample comprised blood. The receptors were gathered from a woman older than 75 in good health.

The J gene is TRBJ1-1, the V gene TRBV15, with D perhaps matching TRBD1 (5 bases). The CDR3 extends over 15 amino acids. The V end lost 5 bases, the J end lost 4 bases, and 17 bases lay between the germline ends. CDR1 and CDR2 from the germline V gene are LNHNV and YYDKDF (reference sequence). CDR3 sequence: CATSSRELGGTEAFF. The CDR3 bases are TGTGCCACCAGCTCCAGAGAGTTGGGGGGCACTGAAGCTTTCTTT.

Comments on this clonotype: A read error is possible here, since a much larger clone lies one base away. The chain carries TRBV7-2 and TRBJ2-1; perhaps TRBD2 as D (7 bases). The tail of the sequence fits TRBJ2-7 better, so the J call may be wrong. The CDR3 loop spans 15 amino acids. Germline V gene lookup returns CDR1 SGHTA and CDR2 FQGNSA. The CDR3 nucleotides read TGTGCCAGCAGCTTATGGGGGGGCTCCTACAATGAGCAGTACTTC. As protein: CASSLWGGSYNEQYF.

The sample holds a few counts of this clonotype. An end of the junction differs from the germline gene, which may be a read error. This rearrangement joins TRBV15 to TRBJ2-1; no firm D call. The V gene's germline CDR1 is LNHNV and CDR2 YYDKDF (reference sequence). This CDR3 spans 17 amino acids. CDR3 amino acids: CATSGDGVVSSYNEQFF. The DNA of the CDR3 is TGTGCCACCAGCGGAGATGGGGTGGTTAGCTCGTACAATGAGCAGTTCTTC. Based on the CDR3 plus reference TRBV15 and TRBJ2-1, the full variable domain is DAMVIQNPRYQVTQFGKPVTLSCSQTLNHNVMYWYQQKSSQAPKLLFHYYDKDFNNEADTPDNFQSRRPNTSFCFLDIRSPGLGDTAMYLCATSGDGVVSSYNEQFFGPGTRLTVL.

The V call is TRBV12-3 or TRBV12-4, the J call TRBJ1-2; no reliable D call. The germline V and J ends were trimmed by 5 bases and 8 bases, with 9 bases remaining between them. This CDR3 region has 11 residues. The CDR3 bases are TGTGCCAGCAGTGCAGGAACGGGCTACACCTTC. It encodes CASSAGTGYTF.

This clonotype was detected only a few times. The chain couples TRBV30 to TRBJ1-2; possibly TRBD1 for D (5 bases). Trimming left V 6 bases short and J 4 bases short, with 15 bases between. The CDR3 sequence is 13 residues long. The germline V gene has CDR1 GTSNPN and CDR2 SVGIG (reference sequence). In nucleotides, the CDR3 is TGTGCCTGCATAGCGGGGCCAGCCTATGGCTACACCTTC. Protein: CACIAGPAYGYTF.

This clonotype was observed a single time. V is TRBV20-1 and J is TRBJ2-3; 9 positions match TRBD2. The J segment lost 2 bases and the V segment lost 6 bases, leaving 15 bases of the junction unmatched. The CDR3 totals 17 residues. Germline CDR1 and CDR2: DFQATT and SNEGSKA (reference sequence). The CDR3 DNA reads as TGCAGTGCCGAAAAGGGAAGGCTAGCGGGGATCACAGATACGCAGTATTTT. As protein: CSAEKGRLAGITDTQYF.

This sequence joins TRBV10-3 and TRBJ1-1; 8 positions agree with TRBD1. V lost 6 bases, J lost 3 bases, and 6 bases stayed unmatched. Germline loops: CDR1 ENHRY, CDR2 SYGVKD. This CDR3 spans 14 amino acids. As DNA, the CDR3 is TGTGCCATCAGACCTGGACAGGGTTACACTGAAGCTTTCTTT. This translates into CAIRPGQGYTEAFF.

The chain is built from TRBV12-5 and TRBJ1-1, with D perhaps TRBD1 (5 bases). The germline CDR1 and CDR2 sequences are LGHNT and FRNRAP. The V end was cut by 9 bases, the J end by 8 bases, with 25 bases between. There are 15 residues in the CDR3. Written as DNA, the CDR3 is TGTGCTAGGGGGCTTTCGCCGGGGCCCGTAATGGAAGCTTTCTTT. Protein sequence: CARGLSPGPVMEAFF.

This clonotype was picked up many times. The chain recombines TRBV30 with TRBJ2-7; maybe TRBD1 (6 bases). CDR1 is GTSNPN and CDR2 is SVGIG in the germline V gene (reference sequence). The V gene lost 3 bases and the J gene lost 3 bases, with 9 bases spanning the gap. The CDR3 is 12 amino acids. CDR3: CAWRDSLYEQYF. CDR3 sequence (DNA): TGTGCCTGGAGGGACAGCCTCTACGAGCAGTACTTC.

The CDR3 reads CASSLAVGQQPQHF. DNA of the CDR3: TGTGCCAGCAGTTTAGCGGTGGGACAGCAGCCCCAGCATTTT. The V call is TRBV28, the J call TRBJ1-5; 7 bases match TRBD1. CDR3 size: 14 residues. V gave up 2 bases and J gave up 7 bases; unmatched junction bases: 5. Germline CDR1 MDHEN, CDR2 SYDVKM.

The chain employs TRBV18 and TRBJ2-1; a weak D match, TRBD1 (6 bases). Trimming left V 3 bases short and J 5 bases short, with 11 bases between. Germline V gives CDR1 KGHSH, CDR2 LQKENI. This CDR3 spans 14 amino acids. The CDR3 is CASSPRTENNEQFF. The CDR3 bases are TGTGCCAGCTCACCTCGGACAGAAAACAATGAGCAGTTCTTC.

The chain couples TRBV20-1 to TRBJ2-5, with D possibly being TRBD1 or TRBD2 (5 bases each). Per germline, CDR1 DFQATT and CDR2 SNEGSKA (reference sequence). Trimming pared 6 bases from V and 5 bases from J, leaving 19 bases between. The length of the CDR3 is 14 residues. The CDR3 DNA follows: TGCAGTGCCCTACCCAGGGAGTGGGGGGAGACCCAGTACTTC. This sequence encodes CSALPREWGETQYF.

This clonotype was counted between two and nine times. With a much larger clone just one base away, this may be a read error. The chain joins TRBV20-1 to TRBJ1-2; D gene uncertain. V dropped 0 bases and J dropped 8 bases, with 10 bases sitting between them. Germline lookup yields CDR1 DFQATT and CDR2 SNEGSKA (reference sequence). This CDR3 has 12 residues. The CDR3 nucleotides read TGCAGTGCTAGAGAGGGCCGGCGGGGCTACACCTTC. Translation: CSAREGRRGYTF.

Comment on this clonotype: A read error may be the cause here, since a much bigger clone is one base away. The genes are TRBV6-5 and TRBJ1-2; TRBD1 is a possible D gene (5 bases). Germline CDR1 reads MNHEY; CDR2 reads SVGAGI. The CDR3 loop spans 11 amino acids. CDR3 sequence reads: CTSGGDGGYTF. The CDR3 DNA sequence: TGTACCAGCGGTGGGGACGGGGGCTACACCTTC.

This clonotype was seen a handful of times. The V call is TRBV12-3 or TRBV12-4, the J call TRBJ2-1, with D unclear. V lost 11 bases and J 9 bases, leaving 20 bases between the germline ends. The CDR3 loop spans 13 amino acids. DNA of the CDR3: TGTGCCGCCCTGCTAGGGCCTTCGGGTGAGCAGTTCTTC. Translated, it gives CAALLGPSGEQFF.

The count of this clonotype is one. This may arise from a read error, as a much more abundant clone is one base away. V and J are TRBV20-1 and TRBJ2-5; the D is unclear. The DNA end is more similar to TRBJ2-7, so the J call may be wrong. Germline values: CDR1 DFQATT, CDR2 SNEGSKA (reference sequence). This CDR3 contains 12 residues. The chain's CDR3 is CSARDDPYEQYF. Written as DNA, the CDR3 is TGCAGTGCTAGAGATGACCCCTACGAGCAGTACTTC.

Ten or more counts support this clonotype. The V gene is TRBV7-3, the J gene TRBJ1-1; the D is unclear. This CDR3 spans 14 amino acids. The germline CDR1 and CDR2 sequences are SGHTA and FQGTGA. Trimming shortened V by 4 bases and J by 6 bases, and 15 bases separated the two germline ends. The CDR3 region is CASSSSPWVAEAFF. The CDR3 nucleotides are TGTGCCAGCAGCTCATCTCCCTGGGTAGCTGAAGCTTTCTTT. Using reference TRBV7-3 and TRBJ1-1 for the parts outside the CDR3, the full variable domain is GAGVSQTPSNKVTEKGKYVELRCDPISGHTALYWYRQSLGQGPEFLIYFQGTGAADDSGLPNDRFFAVRPEGSVSTLKIQRTERGDSAVYLCASSSSPWVAEAFFGQGTRLTVV.

In regard to this clonotype: At one boundary the junction diverges from the germline segment, which might be a read error. This chain connects TRBV12-3 or TRBV12-4 to TRBJ2-3; 8 bases are shared with TRBD1. The CDR3 sequence is 14 residues long. CDR3: CASRRTGSTDAQYF. The CDR3 DNA follows: TGTGCCAGCAGACGGACAGGGAGTACAGATGCGCAATATTTT.

This clonotype was recorded a few times. This sequence may be a read error, since a much larger clone differs from it by one base. V is TRBV5-5 and J is TRBJ2-5; no firm D call. Germline CDR1 and CDR2: SGHKS and YYEKEE (reference sequence). V lost 6 bases and J lost 11, with 20 bases in between. This CDR3 contains 13 residues. CDR3 bases: TGTGCCAGCATCGAGTCTCCGGTCAATGAGCAGTACTTC. Translation: CASIESPVNEQYF.

This chain's CDR3 is CASSGALAGGRGDTEYF. CDR3 DNA sequence: TGTGCCAGCAGTGGGGCTTTAGCGGGGGGGAGAGGGGATACGGAATATTTT. The chain is built from TRBV12-3 or TRBV12-4 and TRBJ2-3; the match to TRBD2 covers 11 bases. CDR3 size: 17 residues. Trimming at V came to 5 bases and at J to 15 bases, leaving 22 bases not matched to a gene.

This chain links TRBV6-1 with TRBJ2-1, with D unclear. V gave up 7 bases and J gave up 8 bases, with 9 bases separating them. Germline values: CDR1 MNHNS, CDR2 SASEGT. This CDR3 comprises 11 residues. CDR3 in DNA: TGTGCCAGCATCCTCTTGGATGAGCAGTTCTTC. Amino acid sequence: CASILLDEQFF.

The chain has TRBV7-9 and TRBJ2-2, with TRBD2 identical over 9 bases. The CDR3 spans 17 residues. The germline V gene encodes CDR1 SEHNR and CDR2 FQNEAQ (reference sequence). With 1 base clipped from V and 8 bases from J, the junction kept 11 bases outside the gene matches. CDR3 sequence (DNA): TGTGCCAGCAGCTTAGATGCGGGGGGGACCCTCGGAGGGGAGCTGTTTTTT. It is translated as CASSLDAGGTLGGELFF.

This clonotype was seen once. The J gene is TRBJ2-1, the V gene TRBV7-2; tentative D call: TRBD2 (5 bases). The CDR3 totals 14 residues. Germline V lookup: CDR1 SGHTA, CDR2 FQGNSA. V was clipped by 0 bases and J by 9 bases, with 12 bases between them. CDR3 residues: CASSLARTRGEQFF. The CDR3 DNA reads as TGTGCCAGCAGCTTAGCCCGAACTAGAGGTGAGCAGTTCTTC.

Concerning this clonotype itself: A read error is possible here, since a much larger clone lies one base away. This chain joins TRBV20-1 and TRBJ2-4; either TRBD1 or TRBD2 may fit D (6 bases each). The DNA end is a closer match to TRBJ2-5, so the J assignment may be wrong. The CDR3 spans 11 residues. Germline V gives CDR1 DFQATT, CDR2 SNEGSKA (reference sequence). CDR3 amino acids: CGARGVETQYF. The CDR3 DNA follows: TGCGGTGCTAGGGGGGTGGAGACCCAGTACTTC.

Only a few counts were recorded for this clonotype. A much larger clone differs by one base, so this may be a read error. V usage is TRBV5-1 and J usage is TRBJ2-7; 9 bases align to TRBD2. CDR1 and CDR2 (germline): SGHRS, YFSETQ. The V and J ends lost 1 base and 3 bases, in that order; junction bases with no gene match: 5. This CDR3 has 15 residues. In nucleotides, the CDR3 is TGCGCCAGCAGCTTGATGCGGGGGGGCCGCTACGAGCAGTACTTC. It yields the protein CASSLMRGGRYEQYF.

In regard to this clonotype: A much larger clone differs from this one at a single base, so this may be a read error. This CDR3 is CASSEADGMGAYSSPLHF. The CDR3 DNA sequence: TGTGCCAGCAGTGAAGCGGATGGAATGGGGGCCTACAGTTCACCCCTCCACTTT. V is TRBV6-1 and J is TRBJ1-6, with D possibly being TRBD1 (6 bases). Per germline, CDR1 MNHNS and CDR2 SASEGT. The CDR3 is 18 amino acids. V lost 0 bases and J lost 9, with 21 bases in between.